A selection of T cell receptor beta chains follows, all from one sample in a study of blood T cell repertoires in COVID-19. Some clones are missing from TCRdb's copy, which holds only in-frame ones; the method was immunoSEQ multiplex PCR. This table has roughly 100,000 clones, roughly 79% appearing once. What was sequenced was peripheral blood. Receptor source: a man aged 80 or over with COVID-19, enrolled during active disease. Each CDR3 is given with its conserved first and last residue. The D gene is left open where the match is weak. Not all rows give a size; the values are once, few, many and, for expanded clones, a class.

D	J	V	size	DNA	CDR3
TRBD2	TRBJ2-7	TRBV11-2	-	TGTGCCAGCAGCTTCGGACTAGCTAGCGAGCAGTACTTC	CASSFGLASEQYF
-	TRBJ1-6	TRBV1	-	TGCACCAGCAGCCAATATAGGGGGTGGGAATATAATTCACCCCTCCACTTT	CTSSQYRGWEYNSPLHF
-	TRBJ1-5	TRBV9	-	TGTGCCAGCAGCGTAGGGCAAACAAATCAGCCCCAGCATTTT	CASSVGQTNQPQHF
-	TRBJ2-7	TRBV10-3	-	TGTGCCATCAGACCCGATCAGGGCTACGAGCAGTACTTC	CAIRPDQGYEQYF
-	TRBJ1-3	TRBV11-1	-	TGTGCCAGCAGCTCCTCCCGGGGAGGCTCCATATATTTT	CASSSSRGGSIYF
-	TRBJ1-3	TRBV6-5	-	TGTGCCAGCAGTTACTCTCAGTGGAGTGGAAACACCATATATTTT	CASSYSQWSGNTIYF
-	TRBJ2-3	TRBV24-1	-	TGTGCCACCAGTGACCCCGGGGGTACGCAGTATTTT	CATSDPGGTQYF
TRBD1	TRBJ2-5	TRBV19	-	TGTGCCAGTAGTGCACAGGGGGCGAGGGAGACCCAGTACTTC	CASSAQGARETQYF
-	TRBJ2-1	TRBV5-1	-	TGCGCCAGCAGCCCAGGGACACGTAATGAGCAGTTCTTC	CASSPGTRNEQFF
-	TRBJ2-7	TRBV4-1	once	TGCGCCAGCAGCCAGACCAGCGGCACTTCCTACGAGCAGTACTTC	CASSQTSGTSYEQYF
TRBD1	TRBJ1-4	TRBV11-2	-	TGTGCCAGCAGCACCTTCCGGGACAGGGTCTCCCCTAATGAAAAACTGTTTTTT	CASSTFRDRVSPNEKLFF
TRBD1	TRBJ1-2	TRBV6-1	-	TGTGCCAGCAGTGCCATATTCACGACAGGGACCTATGGCTACACCTTC	CASSAIFTTGTYGYTF
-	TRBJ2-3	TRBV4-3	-	TGCGCCAGCAGCCAAGCTTGGGCCACTAGCACAGATACGCAGTATTTT	CASSQAWATSTDTQYF
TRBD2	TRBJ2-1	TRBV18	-	TGTGCCAGCTCACCAAAGGTCGTGGGGGGGTCCTACAATGAGCAGTTCTTC	CASSPKVVGGSYNEQFF
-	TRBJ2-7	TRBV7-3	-	TGTGCCAGCAGCTTAGGGACTTTACTACCCTACGAGCAGTACTTC	CASSLGTLLPYEQYF
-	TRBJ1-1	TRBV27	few	TGTGCCAGCAGTTTTCTGGACAGCCCCAGGAACACTGAAGCTTTCTTT	CASSFLDSPRNTEAFF
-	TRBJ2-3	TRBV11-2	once	TGTGCCAGCCACGGTAGAGGCGTAGTTGGCACAGATACGCAGTATTTT	CASHGRGVVGTDTQYF
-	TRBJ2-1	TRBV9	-	TGTGCCAGCAGCGAGGGACTCGTGTACAATGAGCAGTTCTTC	CASSEGLVYNEQFF
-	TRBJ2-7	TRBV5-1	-	TGCGCCAGCAGCTTTGGGAGGGGGAGCTCCTACGAGCAGTACTTC	CASSFGRGSSYEQYF
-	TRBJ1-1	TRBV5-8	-	TGTGCCAGCAGCTTGGACAGGGCGCGCACTGAAGCTTTCTTT	CASSLDRARTEAFF
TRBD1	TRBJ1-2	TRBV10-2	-	TGCGCCAGCAGACCCGGGACAGACTGGCACTTTAATGGCTACACCTTC	CASRPGTDWHFNGYTF
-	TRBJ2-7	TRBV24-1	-	TGTGCCACCAGCCATTCACGCACTTCCTACGAGCAGTACTTC	CATSHSRTSYEQYF
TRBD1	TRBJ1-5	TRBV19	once	TGTGCCAGTAGTATTGGGACAGGGGCTCAGCCCCAGCATTTT	CASSIGTGAQPQHF
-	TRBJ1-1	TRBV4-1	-	TGCGCCAGCAGCCAAGATGCACAGGGTCGCACTGAAGCTTTCTTT	CASSQDAQGRTEAFF
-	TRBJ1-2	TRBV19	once	TGTGCCAGTAGTATTCTGGGGCGTCGCTATGGCTACACCTTC	CASSILGRRYGYTF
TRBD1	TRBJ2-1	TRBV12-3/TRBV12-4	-	TGTGCCAGCAGTTCAACAGGGGGGTACGGGTTCTTC	CASSSTGGYGFF
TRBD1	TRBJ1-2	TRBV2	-	TGTGCCAGCAAGATTACAGGGGATGGCTACACCTTC	CASKITGDGYTF
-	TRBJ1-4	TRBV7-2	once	TGTGCCAGCAGCAGAGGGGGTGTGGAACTGTTTTTT	CASSRGGVELFF
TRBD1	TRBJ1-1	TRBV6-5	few	TGTGCCAGCAGTTACTCGGGAAGGGGGCTCACTGAAGCTTTCTTT	CASSYSGRGLTEAFF
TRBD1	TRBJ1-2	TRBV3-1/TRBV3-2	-	TGTGCCAGCAGCCAAGATCGACCAGGGGGCAAGTATGGCTACACCTTC	CASSQDRPGGKYGYTF
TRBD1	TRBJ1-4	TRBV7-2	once	TGTGCCAGCAGCTTAGTGTCTGCGGGACAGGGTTACGAAAAACTGTTTTTT	CASSLVSAGQGYEKLFF
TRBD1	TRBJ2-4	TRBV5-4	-	TGTGCCAGCTTGGACAGGGGCAAAAACATTCAGTACTTC	CASLDRGKNIQYF
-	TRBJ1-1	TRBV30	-	TGTGCCTGGAGTGTATCCAGCGACACTGAAGCTTTCTTT	CAWSVSSDTEAFF
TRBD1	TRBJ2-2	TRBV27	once	TGTGCCAGCAGGTCCTCCGGGACAGGGCTCACCGGGGAGCTGTTTTTT	CASRSSGTGLTGELFF
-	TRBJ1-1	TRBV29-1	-	TGCAGCGCCGAGGGGTTCGGTCAGGGGCCTGAAGCTTTCTTT	CSAEGFGQGPEAFF
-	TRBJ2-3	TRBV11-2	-	TGTGCCAGCAGCTTAGGAGGCCTTTCCGCCACAGATACGCAGTATTTT	CASSLGGLSATDTQYF
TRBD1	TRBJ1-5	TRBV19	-	TGTGCCAGTAGGGGACAGGGGGGTAGTGGACAGCCCCAGCATTTT	CASRGQGGSGQPQHF
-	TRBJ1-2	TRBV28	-	TGTGCCAGCAGAGGGGGGGCAAACTATGGCTACACCTTC	CASRGGANYGYTF
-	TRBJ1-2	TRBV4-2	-	TGTGCCAGCAGCCAAGATACAGGGCAGAACTATGGCTACACCTTC	CASSQDTGQNYGYTF
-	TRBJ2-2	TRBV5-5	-	TGTGCCAGCAGCTTGACAGGGACCAACACCGGGGAGCTGTTTTTT	CASSLTGTNTGELFF
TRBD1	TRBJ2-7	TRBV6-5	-	TGTGCCAGCAGTTACTCGACGGACAGGGTTCTGTACTTC	CASSYSTDRVLYF
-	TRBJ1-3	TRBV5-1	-	TGCGCCAGCAGCTTGGGAGGGACACAAGGAAACACCATATATTTT	CASSLGGTQGNTIYF
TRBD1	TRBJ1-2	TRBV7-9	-	TGTGCCAGCAGCTTAAGGACAGGGGGCGGCTATGGCTACACCTTC	CASSLRTGGGYGYTF
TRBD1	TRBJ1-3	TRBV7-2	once	TGTGCCAGCAGCCCGGACAGGGCGAGCTCTGGAAACACCATATATTTT	CASSPDRASSGNTIYF
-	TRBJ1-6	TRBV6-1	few	TGTGCCAGCAGTGATAGGGGAGGTAATTCACCCCTCCACTTT	CASSDRGGNSPLHF
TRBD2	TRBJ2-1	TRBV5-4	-	TGTGCCAGCAGCTGGGGCTCAAGGACTAGCGTACACAATGAGCAGTTCTTC	CASSWGSRTSVHNEQFF
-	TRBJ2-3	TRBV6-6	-	TGTGCCAGCAGTTATGGACAGTACACAGATACGCAGTATTTT	CASSYGQYTDTQYF
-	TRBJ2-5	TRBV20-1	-	TGCAGTTCCAGCGCCGAGACCCAGTACTTC	CSSSAETQYF
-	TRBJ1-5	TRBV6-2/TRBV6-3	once	TGTGCCAGCAGTGAGGTCGCCAGCAATCAGCCCCAGCATTTT	CASSEVASNQPQHF
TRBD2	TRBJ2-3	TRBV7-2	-	TGTGCCAGCAGCAAAAGAGCGGGGGGCCCGGCTAGCACAGATACGCAGTATTTT	CASSKRAGGPASTDTQYF
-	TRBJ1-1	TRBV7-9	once	TGTGCCAGCAGCTTAGCGTCGGAGGCCGCGAAAGCTTTCTTT	CASSLASEAAKAFF
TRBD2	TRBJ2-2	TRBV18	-	TGTGCCAGCTGGGGACTAGCGGGACCCGAGGACACCGGGGAGCTGTTTTTT	CASWGLAGPEDTGELFF
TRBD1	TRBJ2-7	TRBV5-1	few	TGCGCCAGCAGCTGGACAGGGGGCCCCCCCTACGAGCAGTACTTC	CASSWTGGPPYEQYF
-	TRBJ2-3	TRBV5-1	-	TGCGCCAGCAGCTTGGGGGGCAGCCCGAGCACAGATACGCAGTATTTT	CASSLGGSPSTDTQYF
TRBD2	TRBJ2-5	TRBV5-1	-	TGCGCCAGCAGCCGCGGGGGGCAAGAGACCCAGTACTTC	CASSRGGQETQYF